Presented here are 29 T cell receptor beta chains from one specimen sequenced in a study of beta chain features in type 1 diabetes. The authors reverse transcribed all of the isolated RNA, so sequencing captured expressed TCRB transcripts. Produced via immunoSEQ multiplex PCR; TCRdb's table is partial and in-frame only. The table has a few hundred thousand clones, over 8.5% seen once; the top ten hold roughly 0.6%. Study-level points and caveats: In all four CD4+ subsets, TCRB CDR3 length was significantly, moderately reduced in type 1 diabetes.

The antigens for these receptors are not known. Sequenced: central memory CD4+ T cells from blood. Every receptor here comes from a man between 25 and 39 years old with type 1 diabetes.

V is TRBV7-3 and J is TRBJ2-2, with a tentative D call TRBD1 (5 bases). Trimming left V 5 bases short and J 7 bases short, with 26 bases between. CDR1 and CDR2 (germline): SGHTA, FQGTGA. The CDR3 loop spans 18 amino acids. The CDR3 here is CASSPWVAGQGKIGELFF. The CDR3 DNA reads TGTGCCAGCAGCCCCTGGGTGGCTGGCCAGGGAAAAATCGGGGAGCTGTTTTTT.

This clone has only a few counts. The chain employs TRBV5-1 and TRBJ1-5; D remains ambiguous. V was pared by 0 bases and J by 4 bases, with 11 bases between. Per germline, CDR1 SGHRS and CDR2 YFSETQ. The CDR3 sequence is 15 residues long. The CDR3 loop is CASSLGPGRNQPQHF. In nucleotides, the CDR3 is TGCGCCAGCAGCTTGGGGCCGGGAAGGAATCAGCCCCAGCATTTT.

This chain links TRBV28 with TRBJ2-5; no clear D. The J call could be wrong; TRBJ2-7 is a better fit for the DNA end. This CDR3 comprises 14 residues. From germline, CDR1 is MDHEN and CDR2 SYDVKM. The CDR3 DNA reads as TGTGCCAGCAGTTTGAGTAAACCCCCCTACGAGCAGTACTTC. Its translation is CASSLSKPPYEQYF.

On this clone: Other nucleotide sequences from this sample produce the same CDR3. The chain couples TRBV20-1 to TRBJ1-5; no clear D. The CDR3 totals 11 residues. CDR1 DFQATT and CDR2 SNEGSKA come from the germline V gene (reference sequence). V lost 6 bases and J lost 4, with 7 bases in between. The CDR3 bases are TGCAGTGCATTGGGTAATCAGCCCCAGCATTTT. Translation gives CSALGNQPQHF.

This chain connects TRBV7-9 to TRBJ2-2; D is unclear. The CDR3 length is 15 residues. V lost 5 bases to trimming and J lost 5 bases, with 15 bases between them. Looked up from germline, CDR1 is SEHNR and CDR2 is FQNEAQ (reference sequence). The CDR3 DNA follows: TGTGCCAGCAGCCCCCCTAGGGTTCGGACCGGGGAGCTGTTTTTT. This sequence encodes CASSPPRVRTGELFF.

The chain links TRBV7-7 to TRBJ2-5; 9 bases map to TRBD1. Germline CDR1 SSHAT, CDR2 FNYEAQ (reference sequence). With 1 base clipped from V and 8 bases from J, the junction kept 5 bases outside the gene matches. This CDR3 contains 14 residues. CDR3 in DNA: TGTGCCAGCAGCTTAGGCGGGACAGGGCTCACCCAGTACTTC. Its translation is CASSLGGTGLTQYF.

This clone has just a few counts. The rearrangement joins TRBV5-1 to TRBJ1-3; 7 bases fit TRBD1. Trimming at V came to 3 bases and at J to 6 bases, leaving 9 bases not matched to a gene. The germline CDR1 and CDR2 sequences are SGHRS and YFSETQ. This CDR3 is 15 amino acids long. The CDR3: CASSSTGMSENTIYF. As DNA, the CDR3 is TGCGCCAGCAGCTCGACAGGGATGTCAGAAAACACCATATATTTT.

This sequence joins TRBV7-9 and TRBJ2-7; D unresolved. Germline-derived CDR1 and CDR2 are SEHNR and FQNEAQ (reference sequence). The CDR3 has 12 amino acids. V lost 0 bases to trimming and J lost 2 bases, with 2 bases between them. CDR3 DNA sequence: TGTGCCAGCAGCTTAGCCCCCTACGAGCAGTACTTC. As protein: CASSLAPYEQYF.

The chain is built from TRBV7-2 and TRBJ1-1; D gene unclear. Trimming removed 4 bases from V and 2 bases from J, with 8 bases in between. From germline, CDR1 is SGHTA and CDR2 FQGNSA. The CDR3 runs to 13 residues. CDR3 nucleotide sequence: TGTGCCAGCAGCTCCCAAATTAACACTGAAGCTTTCTTT. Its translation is CASSSQINTEAFF.

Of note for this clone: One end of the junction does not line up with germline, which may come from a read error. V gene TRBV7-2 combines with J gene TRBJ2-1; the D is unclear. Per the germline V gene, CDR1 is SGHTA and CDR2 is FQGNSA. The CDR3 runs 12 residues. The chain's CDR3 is CASSLSSNEQFF. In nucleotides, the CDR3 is TGTGCCAGCAGCTTATCCTCCAATGAGCAGTTCTTC. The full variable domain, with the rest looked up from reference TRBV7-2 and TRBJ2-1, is GAGVSQSPSNKVTEKGKDVELRCDPISGHTALYWYRQSLGQGLEFLIYFQGNSAPDKSGLPSDRFSAERTGGSVSTLTIQRTQQEDSAVYLCASSLSSNEQFFGPGTRLTVL.

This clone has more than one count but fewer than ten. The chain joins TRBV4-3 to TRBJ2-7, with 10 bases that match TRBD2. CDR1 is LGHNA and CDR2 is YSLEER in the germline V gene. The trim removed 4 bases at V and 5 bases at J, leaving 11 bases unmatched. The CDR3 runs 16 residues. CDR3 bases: TGCGCCAGCAGCCTGGAACCGGGACTAGCGATCCACGAGCAGTACTTC. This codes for CASSLEPGLAIHEQYF.

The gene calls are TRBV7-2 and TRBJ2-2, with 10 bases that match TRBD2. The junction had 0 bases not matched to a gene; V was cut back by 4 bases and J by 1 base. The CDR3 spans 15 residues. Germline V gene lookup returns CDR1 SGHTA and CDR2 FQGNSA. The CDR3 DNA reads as TGTGCCAGCAGCTGGACTAGCGGGAACACCGGGGAGCTGTTTTTT. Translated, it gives CASSWTSGNTGELFF.

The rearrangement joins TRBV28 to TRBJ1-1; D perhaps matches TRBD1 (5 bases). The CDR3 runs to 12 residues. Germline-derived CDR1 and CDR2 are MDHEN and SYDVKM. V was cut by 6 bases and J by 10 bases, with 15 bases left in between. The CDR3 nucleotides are TGTGCCAGCAGGGCTAACGTCAGGGTAGCTTTCTTT. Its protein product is CASRANVRVAFF.

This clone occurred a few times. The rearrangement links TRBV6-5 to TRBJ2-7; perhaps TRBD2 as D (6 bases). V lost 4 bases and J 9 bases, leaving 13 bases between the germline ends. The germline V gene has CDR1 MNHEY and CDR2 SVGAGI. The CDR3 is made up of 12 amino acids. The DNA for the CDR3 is TGTGCCAGCAGTTTGGGGGGACCGCGGCAGTACTTC. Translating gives CASSLGGPRQYF.

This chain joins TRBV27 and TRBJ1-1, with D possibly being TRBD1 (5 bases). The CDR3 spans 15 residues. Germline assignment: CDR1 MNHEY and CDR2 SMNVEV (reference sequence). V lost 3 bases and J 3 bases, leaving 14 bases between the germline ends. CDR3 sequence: CASSFGTDGDTEAFF. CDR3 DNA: TGTGCCAGCAGTTTCGGGACGGACGGGGACACTGAAGCTTTCTTT.

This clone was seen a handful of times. The CDR3 DNA follows: TGTGCCAGCAGCCTCAAGGAGGGGCCCTCTAACTATGGCTACACCTTC. Its translation is CASSLKEGPSNYGYTF. The chain carries TRBV16 and TRBJ1-2; D might be TRBD1 (5 bases). CDR3 length equals 16 residues. With 4 bases removed from V and 0 bases from J, the gap between germline ends came to 15 bases. Germline values: CDR1 KGHSY, CDR2 FQNENV.

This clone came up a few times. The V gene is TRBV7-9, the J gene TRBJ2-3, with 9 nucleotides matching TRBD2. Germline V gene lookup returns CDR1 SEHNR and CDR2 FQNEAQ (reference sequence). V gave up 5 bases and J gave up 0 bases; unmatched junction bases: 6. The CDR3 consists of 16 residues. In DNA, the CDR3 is TGTGCCAGCAGCCCTAGCGGGGCTAGTAGCACAGATACGCAGTATTTT. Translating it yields CASSPSGASSTDTQYF.

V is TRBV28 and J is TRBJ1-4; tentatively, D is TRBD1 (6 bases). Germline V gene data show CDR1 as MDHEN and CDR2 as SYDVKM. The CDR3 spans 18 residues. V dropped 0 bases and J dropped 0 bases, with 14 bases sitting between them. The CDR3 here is CASSLWQGSHATNEKLFF. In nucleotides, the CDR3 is TGTGCCAGCAGTTTATGGCAGGGGAGCCATGCAACTAATGAAAAACTGTTTTTT.

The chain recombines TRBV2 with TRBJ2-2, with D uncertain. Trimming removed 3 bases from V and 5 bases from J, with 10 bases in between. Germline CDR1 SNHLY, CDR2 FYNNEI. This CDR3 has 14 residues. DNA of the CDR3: TGTGCCAGCAGTGAGGTGGCCGAGACCGGGGAGCTGTTTTTT. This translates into CASSEVAETGELFF.

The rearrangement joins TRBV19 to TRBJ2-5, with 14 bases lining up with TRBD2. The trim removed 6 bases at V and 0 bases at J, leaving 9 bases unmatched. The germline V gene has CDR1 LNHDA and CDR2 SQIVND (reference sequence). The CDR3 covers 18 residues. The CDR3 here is CASSRRLAGGQYQETQYF. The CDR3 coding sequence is TGTGCCAGTAGCCGCCGACTAGCGGGAGGGCAGTACCAAGAGACCCAGTACTTC.

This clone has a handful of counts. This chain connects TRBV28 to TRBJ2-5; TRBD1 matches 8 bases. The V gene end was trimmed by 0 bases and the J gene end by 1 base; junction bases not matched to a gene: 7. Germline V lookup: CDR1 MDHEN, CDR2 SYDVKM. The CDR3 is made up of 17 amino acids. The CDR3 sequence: CASSLWDRVRGQETQYF. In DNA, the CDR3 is TGTGCCAGCAGTTTATGGGACAGGGTTAGAGGCCAAGAGACCCAGTACTTC. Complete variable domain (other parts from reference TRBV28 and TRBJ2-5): DVKVTQSSRYLVKRTGEKVFLECVQDMDHENMFWYRQDPGLGLRLIYFSYDVKMKEKGDIPEGYSVSREKKERFSLILESASTNQTSMYLCASSLWDRVRGQETQYFGPGTRLLVL.

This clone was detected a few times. This CDR3 is CASSLGQLEQPQHF. The CDR3 bases are TGTGCCAGCAGTTTAGGACAGCTTGAACAGCCCCAGCATTTT. The rearrangement links TRBV6-6 to TRBJ1-5; possibly TRBD1 for D (6 bases). V lost 4 bases to trimming and J lost 7 bases, with 14 bases between them. The CDR3 is made up of 14 amino acids. From germline, CDR1 is MNHNY and CDR2 SVGAGI (reference sequence).

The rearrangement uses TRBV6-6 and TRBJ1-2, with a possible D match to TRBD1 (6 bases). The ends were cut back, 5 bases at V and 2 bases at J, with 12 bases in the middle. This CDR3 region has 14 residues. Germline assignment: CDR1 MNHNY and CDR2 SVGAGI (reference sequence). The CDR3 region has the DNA TGTGCCAGCAGTCTCCGTCAGGGGAACTATGGCTACACCTTC. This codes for CASSLRQGNYGYTF.

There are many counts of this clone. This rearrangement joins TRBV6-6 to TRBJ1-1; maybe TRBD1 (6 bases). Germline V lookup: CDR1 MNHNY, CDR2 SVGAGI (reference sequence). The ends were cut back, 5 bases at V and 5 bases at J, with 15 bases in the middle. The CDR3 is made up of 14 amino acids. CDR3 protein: CASSPEQGRTEAFF. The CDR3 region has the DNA TGTGCCAGCAGTCCTGAACAGGGTCGGACTGAAGCTTTCTTT.

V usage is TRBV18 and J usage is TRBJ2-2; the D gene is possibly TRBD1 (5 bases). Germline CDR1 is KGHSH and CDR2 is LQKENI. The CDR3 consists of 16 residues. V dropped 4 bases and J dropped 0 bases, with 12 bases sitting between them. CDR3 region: CASSRGGFANTGELFF. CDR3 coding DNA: TGTGCCAGCTCACGGGGCGGATTCGCGAACACCGGGGAGCTGTTTTTT.

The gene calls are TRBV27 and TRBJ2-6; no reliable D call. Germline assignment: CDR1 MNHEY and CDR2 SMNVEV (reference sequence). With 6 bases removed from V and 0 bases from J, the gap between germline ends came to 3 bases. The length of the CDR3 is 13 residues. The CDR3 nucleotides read TGTGCCAGCAGGGTCTCTGGGGCCAACGTCCTGACTTTC. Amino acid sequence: CASRVSGANVLTF.

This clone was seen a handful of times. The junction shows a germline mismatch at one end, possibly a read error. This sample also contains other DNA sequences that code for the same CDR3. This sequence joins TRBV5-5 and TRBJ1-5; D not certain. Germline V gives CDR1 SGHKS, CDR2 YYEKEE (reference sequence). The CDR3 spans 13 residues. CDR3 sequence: CASSSDSNQPQHF. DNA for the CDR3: TGTGCCAGCAGCTCTGATAGCAATCAGCCCCAACATTTT.

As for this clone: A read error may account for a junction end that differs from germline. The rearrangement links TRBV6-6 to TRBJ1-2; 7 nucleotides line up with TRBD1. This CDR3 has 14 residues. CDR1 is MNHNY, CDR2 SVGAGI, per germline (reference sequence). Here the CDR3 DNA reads TGTGCCATCAGTGATAAGGGGGCGACCTATGGCTACACCTTC. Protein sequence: CAISDKGATYGYTF.

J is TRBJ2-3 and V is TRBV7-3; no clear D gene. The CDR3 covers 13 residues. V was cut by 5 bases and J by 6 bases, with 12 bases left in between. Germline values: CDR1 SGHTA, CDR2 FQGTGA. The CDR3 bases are TGTGCCAGCAGCCCTCGGGCCAGCGATACGCAGTATTTT. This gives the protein CASSPRASDTQYF.